Reported below is one T cell receptor beta chain. What this receptor recognizes is not known. No much larger clonotype is one base removed from it; base qualities were not supplied. Measured from the cysteine to the phenylalanine, the CDR3 is 14 residues long. The DNA shown is the 42-base CDR3, in frame from base 1. In the germline V gene, CDR1 corresponds to MNHEY and CDR2 to SVGAGI. The germline V end is reduced by 6 bases and the J end by 5 bases; junction bases left unmatched: 7. The data originate from a study of cytomegalovirus exposure and HLA in healthy donors (TCRdb year 2017). With regard to the full study: An earlier analysis of about 560 of the donors reported 276 Gb of sequence data and about 120 million unique TCR beta sequences obtained from about 180 million T cells. The later analysis used no new phenotypic data to find candidate immune exposures, relying instead on TCR beta sequences and their occurrence across donors. To predict cytomegalovirus infection status, the study combined high-throughput TCR immunosequencing, statistical association of individual TCRs with disease status, and machine learning. A separate validation cohort of 100 to 150 different subjects was used in addition to the approximately 700-subject first cohort. Four or five DR-DQ haplotypes were treated as single units for association and clustering because of strong linkage in the cohort. An earlier analysis of some 500 of the donors applied high-throughput TCR beta sequencing to assess whether each TCR beta V gene segment acted as functional or pseudogenic. Using immunosequencing, the study profiled T cell repertoires from roughly 650 subjects and related those repertoires to cytomegalovirus serostatus. A later genetic analysis used genome-wide SNP genotypes for about three fifths of the 666 donors, treating that subset as a discovery cohort. An early release covering 550 to 700 HLA-typed donors comprised around 300 gigabases of sequencing data and approximately 85 million unique TCR sequences. Of the approximately 400 genotyped donors, 81% fell in the genetic ancestry cluster associated with self-reported Caucasian donors. In a later analysis, previously published TCR beta repertoires from more than 500 donors were re-analyzed and high-resolution HLA genotyping was added so that TCR occurrence patterns could be studied. All discovery cohort repertoires had been generated using a single sequencing platform. Donor age, sex, ethnicity and CMV serostatus were compiled together with the repertoire data. HLA typing included class I and class II loci at four-digit resolution. Among over 350 genotyped donors of the cohort, an average of about 240,000 unique TCR beta nucleotide sequences were sequenced per donor, roughly 20% of them non-productive. The number of typed donors differed by locus: roughly 620-630 for A, B, C, DRB1 and DQB1; some 500 for DQA1; some 610 for DPA1; and some 430 for DPB1. The study aimed to test whether signatures of past pathogen exposure could be identified by cataloging public T cell receptors.

The cohort comprised hundreds of healthy bone marrow donors. At the time of sampling, every cohort member was nominally healthy, though immune exposures that went unrecorded were likely present. The donor tested CMV seropositive and was one of the 289 seropositive cohort members. A peripheral blood sample was provided by each donor, and peripheral blood mononuclear cells were used for TCR beta sequencing. Genomic DNA extraction from the blood cell samples was performed with the Qiagen DNeasy Blood Extraction Kit. Libraries were made using the immunoSEQ multiplex PCR assay. A mixture of 60 forward primers for TCR Vbeta segments and 13 reverse primers for TCR Jbeta segments was used in the multiplex PCR. The CDR3 region of rearranged TCR beta genes was amplified from genomic DNA with a multiplex PCR assay. On the Illumina HiSeq System, the amplified TCR beta libraries were sequenced as 87-base-pair reads. Concerning the study's data processing: A later analysis counted some 74 million unique TCR beta chains across the 666 repertoires, and about 10 million of these chains were shared by at least two donors. Raw reads were error-corrected and collapsed into unique sequences by a nearest-neighbor algorithm in which closely related sequences were merged to remove PCR and sequencing errors. To assign V, D and J gene segments, CDR3 sequences were aligned to IMGT reference sequences. For a sequence to be retained, at least a six-nucleotide match to both a V gene segment and a J gene segment was required. Rearrangements were classified as productive when the CDR3 lacked stop codons and remained in frame with V and J, and all other rearrangements were classified as non-productive. CDR3 was defined by IMGT convention, running from the second conserved V-encoded cysteine to the conserved J-encoded phenylalanine. Sequences without an unambiguous match to a single V gene segment were excluded from the earlier analysis of several hundred of the donors. An earlier analysis of fewer than 750 of the donors classified V segments as functional when productive rearrangements were above 56.7% and as segregating when the standard deviation between donors was above 5%. A statistical classification framework was built for diagnosing cytomegalovirus status from the catalog of TCR beta chain sequences. V and J gene assignment, in a later analysis, came from comparing TCR nucleotide sequences with IMGT/GENE-DB human TR gene sequences. Using the TCRdist pipeline, a later analysis assigned CDR3 sequences along with most-parsimonious VDJ recombination scenarios. In a later analysis, every TCR beta chain was defined by the combination of its CDR3 amino acid sequence and its V-gene family, and reads without a unique V-gene family were dropped. As a way to deal with suspected cross-contamination and a sequencing artifact, a later analysis dropped 592 nucleotide sequences that were highly shared and had low generation probability. For each public chain, a later analysis derived a clonal expansion index from normalized ranks of inferred template counts within each repertoire. In a later analysis, generation probabilities were computed using a VDJ recombination model fitted to out-of-frame rearrangements, and the results were checked against IGoR. In a later analysis, hypergeometric tests were used to score TCR-TCR, TCR-HLA and TCR-CMV co-occurrence, with a repertoire-size bias correction applied to TCR pairs. To estimate false discovery rates, a later analysis permuted the HLA or CMV assignments 20 times. In a later analysis, co-occurring TCRs were grouped using DBSCAN, and TCRdist sequence similarity was added for clustering within HLA-allele-positive subsets. Repertoires with fewer than 30,000 or more than 120,000 public chains were left out of co-occurrence clustering, as were five repertoires with anomalous nucleotide sharing. The table was pulled from immuneACCESS by TCRdb, which kept in-frame rearrangements only. Such tables lose some clones; where checked, under half of the loss comes from unresolved V genes, and the rest has no known cause. The V and J calls and the clone size are those of that table, but D and trimming were determined from the DNA. The sample has 150,000 to 200,000 clones on record, around 78% of them singletons. The top ten clones comprise about 2% of the sample.

What the research found in general, with its limitations: A further reported finding was that TCR beta sequences accurately predicted the HLA-A and HLA-B alleles for most subjects in the first cohort. For the cohort, immune exposure information was limited to CMV serostatus. This cohort had only TCR beta chains sequenced, and the lack of alpha or paired-chain data limited which features could be detected. In a later analysis, HLA-associated TCR beta chains showed more clonal expansion and lower generation probabilities than non-associated chains that were equally common. A later analysis found that most CMV-associated TCR beta chains appeared HLA-restricted, with HLA associations seemingly driven largely by CMV exposure. A later analysis found that TCR association rates varied across HLA loci, with DRB1 alleles showing the most associated TCRs and HLA-C alleles the fewest. Cytomegalovirus status was reported to be diagnosed by the classifier with high specificity and sensitivity in both the original and validation cohorts. Because HLA typing was unavailable for some donors at each locus, only the typed subset was used in association tests. In a later analysis, several top co-occurrence clusters were reported to appear linked to parvovirus B19, influenza, CMV and Epstein-Barr virus. The study gave a list of roughly 150 TCR beta chains associated with cytomegalovirus. A cluster of highly shared sequence variants was judged likely to be a technical artifact of the sequencing pipeline. The authors suggested that the approach could potentially be extended to other disease states and immunological phenotypes. In vitro tests confirmed that a few of the cytomegalovirus-associated TCR beta chains recognize cytomegalovirus antigens. Some IMGT-functional V segments, including TRBV6-2 and TRBV6-3, could not be distinguished by the 87-base-pair reads and were therefore excluded. Across donors, most TCR sequences were observed very rarely, whereas some public TCRs were present in many individuals. Sequencing depth was assumed to be roughly uniform across donors in the presence/absence analyses, though that assumption may not hold. Strong co-occurrence of HLA alleles, especially DR and DQ, made assigning TCR associations to individual alleles difficult. A later genetic analysis reported fewer N-insertions in productive TCRs among donors in an Asian-associated ancestry cluster than the roughly 690-donor mean. Correlated functional status among segregating V segments might be attributable to linkage disequilibrium, but an unknown experimental factor could not be ruled out. At a false discovery rate of 0.05, a later analysis linked some 18,000 TCR beta sequences to specific HLA alleles. An association between a missense DCLRE1C variant and V-gene and J-gene trimming of TCR beta chains was found in a later genetic analysis and replicated in an independent cohort. In an earlier analysis of roughly 500 of the donors, most TCR beta V segments appeared in productive rearrangements about 87% or about 30% of the time, broadly matching IMGT annotations. The earlier analysis of approximately 560 of the donors excluded roughly 17 rarely observed V segments, including chromosome 9 orphons, because counts were too low.

This sequence uses TRBV6-5 and TRBJ2-7; 10 of the junction bases match TRBD2. This receptor was taken from a woman in her twenties or thirties in good health and CMV-seropositive. Source material: PBMCs. The CDR3 here reads CASRAGGAGHEQYF. The nucleotides are TGTGCCAGCAGAGCGGGAGGGGCAGGTCACGAGCAGTACTTC.